This T cell receptor beta chain was identified during a study of shared clonotypes between healthy human individuals. The assay was immunoSEQ multiplex PCR, and TCRdb's table has in-frame clones only and misses some. The sample has about 960,000 clones; less than 85% are singletons. The germline CDR1 and CDR2 sequences are SGDLS and YYNGEE. The CDR3 loop spans 13 amino acids. The V and J ends lost 3 bases and 8 bases, in that order; junction bases with no gene match: 6. The clonotype was recovered from a man aged 18 to 35 in good health. The chain recombines TRBV9 with TRBJ1-2, with TRBD1 matching over 8 bases. The sample was memory CD4+ T cells sorted from blood. As to subset: CD45RA-negative fraction. The CDR3 DNA reads as TGTGCCAGCAGCGCAGACAGGGGTGGCGGCTACACCTTC. Its protein is CASSADRGGGYTF.